This TCR beta chain was identified in a study of CD8+ T cells in alopecia areata (dated by TCRdb to 2016 to 2019). Regarding the research as a whole: Treated patients were enrolled in an open-label pilot trial of oral tofacitinib, 5 to 10 mg twice daily, for moderate-to-severe alopecia areata. Tofacitinib-treated patients had biopsies at baseline and at 4 and 24 weeks of treatment, with a later scalp biopsy in several patients. In treated patients, disease severity was measured using the SALT score, which gives the percentage of scalp surface area affected. Scalp clonality was compared across normal scalp (n=4), patchy alopecia areata scalp (n=8), and alopecia totalis/universalis scalp (n=8). TCRbeta CDR3 regions were amplified by immunoSEQ multiplex PCR with 35 Vbeta forward and 13 Jbeta reverse primers. To study T cell clonal expansion in alopecia areata, the researchers applied high-throughput TCRbeta sequencing to both the C3H/HeJ mouse model and human patients. Patients stayed on tofacitinib for 6 to 18 months and then had 6 months of follow-up off drug so that delayed response and recurrence could be assessed. Scalp tissue and sorted CD4+ and CD8+ peripheral blood T cells from patchy and totalis/universalis alopecia areata patients and from healthy controls were covered by human TCRbeta sequencing. RNA was extracted with the PAXgene miRNA kit for fixed scalp, the miRNeasy kit for PBMCs, and the RNeasy kit for mouse skin.

The time point label on this specimen signifies: about 4 weeks on oral tofacitinib. According to the study, the label for this sample's treatment or condition signals: oral pan-JAK inhibitor, 5-10 mg twice daily. From alopecia areata patients, peripheral blood was collected along with lesional scalp punch biopsies. After PBMCs were isolated by density centrifugation and stained for CD3, CD4 and CD8, a FACSAria was used to sort CD4+ and CD8+ T cells. What the research found in general, with its limitations: Compared with mice, TCR sequences shared between patients were less clear, possibly partly because of HLA diversity across the patient population. Scalp TCR repertoire analysis is complicated because resident alphabeta T cells in normal human skin are also sequenced, whereas mouse skin is dominated by gammadelta T cells. Tofacitinib significantly decreased scalp clonality and the number of expanded CD8+ clones among the top 100 scalp clones. Many expanded lesional clones were found to persist in scalp and blood during tofacitinib treatment, and relapse after treatment cessation may be partly explained by this persistence. Compared with normal scalp, lesional scalp, particularly in alopecia totalis/universalis, had higher clonality and more expanded CD8+ clones, which suggests antigenic drive. Because the treated cohort was small and had only one nonresponder, larger studies are needed to examine links between baseline CD8+ expansion and response.

The CDR1 and CDR2 encoded by the germline V gene (reference sequence) are SEHNR and FQNEAQ. V and J lose 5 bases and 6 bases, and a span of 14 bases separates them. Spanning cysteine to phenylalanine, the CDR3 consists of 14 amino acids. The sequence is cut down to CDR3 DNA, 42 bases in frame from base 1. Libraries were constructed by the immunoSEQ multiplex PCR assay. For TCR sequencing, RNA was extracted from every sample and reverse transcribed into cDNA to serve as template. SuperScript III was used to make first-strand cDNA, primed with a 2:1 mix of oligo-dT and random hexamers. Amplification bias was assessed with a synthetic immune receptor repertoire, and residual bias was removed computationally. As for the authors' bioinformatics: Raw reads were preprocessed to remove errors, and CDR3 was defined by IMGT conventions from the conserved cysteine to phenylalanine. Clonality was calculated as 1 minus Shannon entropy normalized by log2 of the number of productive unique TCRs. CD4 or CD8 identity of scalp clones was inferred by cross-referencing scalp TCRbeta sequences with sorted blood CD4 and CD8 repertoires. The table comes from immuneACCESS by way of TCRdb, which keeps in-frame sequences with V and J called. Part of the clones is missing from these tables; in studies checked, under half for an unresolved V gene and the rest for unknown reasons. V and J calls and clone size are those listed in that table; D and trimming were worked out from the DNA. The sample table holds 70,000 or so clones, of which about 30% were seen once. 15% of the sample is taken by the ten largest.

Comments on this clone: No antigen is known for it. No base-level quality is on record; no much larger clone is a single base apart.

This chain is built from TRBV7-9 and TRBJ2-1; the D gene is tentatively TRBD1 or TRBD2, each matching 5 bases. This receptor was identified in a human donor with alopecia areata. Here the sequenced sample was CD8+ T cells sorted from blood, taken at week 4, from a patient treated with tofacitinib. This receptor has the CDR3 CASSPPRGPNEQFF. In nucleotide form, the sequence is TGTGCCAGCAGCCCCCCTCGGGGACCCAATGAGCAGTTCTTC. Where the CDR3 stops, the reference TRBV7-9 and TRBJ2-1 genes take over; the full variable domain is DTGVSQNPRHKITKRGQNVTFRCDPISEHNRLYWYRQTLGQGPEFLTYFQNEAQLEKSRLLSDRFSAERPKGSFSTLEIQRTEQGDSAMYLCASSPPRGPNEQFFGPGTRLTVL.